This passage covers 29 T cell receptor beta chains from one sample sequenced in a study of T cell repertoires in cytomegalovirus infection. TCRdb independently ran MiXCR on the reads; one entry per CDR3 protein. Of about 68,000 distinct CDR3 sequences listed, approximately 22% are singletons. Their antigens remain unidentified. What was sequenced was PBMCs, sequenced either directly or after in vitro stimulation (not recorded which). These TCRs come from a human donor in good health (CMV status not recorded). Some clones in this sample may be carry-over from other donors' samples.

The J gene is TRBJ2-2, the V gene TRBV7-2; TRBD1 aligns across 10 bases. This CDR3 is built from 15 residues. Germline V lookup: CDR1 SGHTA, CDR2 FQGNSA. The trim removed 4 bases at V and 5 bases at J, leaving 4 bases unmatched. Written as DNA, the CDR3 is TGTGCCAGCAGCTCGGGACAGGGGTGGACCGGGGAGCTGTTTTTT. It translates to CASSSGQGWTGELFF.

The chain combines TRBV15 with TRBJ1-2; 9 bases align to TRBD1. V gave up 0 bases and J gave up 8 bases; unmatched junction bases: 7. Germline V lookup: CDR1 LNHNV, CDR2 YYDKDF (reference sequence). This CDR3 is 15 amino acids long. Here the CDR3 reads CATSRDRDRVFGYTF. The CDR3 DNA reads as TGTGCCACCAGCAGAGACAGGGACAGGGTTTTCGGCTACACCTTC.

This clonotype has just a few counts. The chain employs TRBV6-1 and TRBJ2-7, with D tentatively TRBD2 (5 bases). Trimming cost V 6 bases and J 1 base, with 16 bases left between them. Looked up from germline, CDR1 is MNHNS and CDR2 is SASEGT. CDR3 size: 15 residues. CDR3 region: CASSHTVSGSYEQYF. The CDR3 bases are TGTGCCAGCAGCCACACTGTAAGCGGATCCTACGAGCAGTACTTC.

This clonotype was detected a few times. V and J are TRBV7-2 and TRBJ1-1; TRBD1 might be the D (5 bases). From germline, CDR1 is SGHTA and CDR2 FQGNSA. The CDR3 sequence is 15 residues long. The ends were cut back, 0 bases at V and 1 base at J, with 9 bases in the middle. The CDR3 nucleotides read TGTGCCAGCAGCTTAGCTGGGACCCGGAACACTGAAGCTTTCTTT. Its translation is CASSLAGTRNTEAFF.

The chain employs TRBV6-1 and TRBJ2-7, with D maybe TRBD2 (6 bases). The germline CDR1 and CDR2 sequences are MNHNS and SASEGT. The CDR3 has 13 amino acids. The V end lost 2 bases, the J end lost 3 bases, and 8 bases lay between the germline ends. CDR3: CASSESGYYEQYV. CDR3 nucleotide sequence: TGTGCCAGCAGTGAAAGCGGGTACTACGAGCAGTACGTC.

This clonotype was recorded a few times. This sequence joins TRBV5-5 and TRBJ2-2; no definite D call. Germline V gene sequence: CDR1 SGHKS, CDR2 YYEKEE (reference sequence). V lost 2 bases, J lost 7 bases, and 12 bases lay in between. CDR3 size: 14 residues. CDR3 bases: TGTGCCAGCAGCTTCGGTTTAGTAGTCGGGGAGCTGTTTTTT. The encoded protein is CASSFGLVVGELFF.

This clonotype has a handful of counts. The rearrangement uses TRBV25-1 and TRBJ2-2, with TRBD2 matching over 7 bases. CDR1 and CDR2 (germline): MGHDK, SYGVNS. V trimming: 3 bases; J trimming: 8 bases; junction bases outside the gene matches: 9. This CDR3 is 15 amino acids long. CDR3 amino acids: CASSDWASGKGELFF. Written as DNA, the CDR3 is TGTGCCAGCAGTGACTGGGCAAGCGGGAAGGGGGAGCTGTTTTTT.

This clonotype is categorized as large (0.1 to 1%). CDR3 bases: TGTGCCAGCAGCTTAGTTCAGGGCAGCAATCAGCCCCAGCATTTT. Translation gives CASSLVQGSNQPQHF. The chain joins TRBV7-2 to TRBJ1-5; D might be TRBD1 (5 bases). Germline lookup yields CDR1 SGHTA and CDR2 FQGNSA. V was cut by 1 base and J by 1 base, with 8 bases left in between. This CDR3 comprises 15 residues. Filled out from reference TRBV7-2 and TRBJ1-5, the complete variable domain reads GAGVSQSPSNKVTEKGKDVELRCDPISGHTALYWYRQSLGQGLEFLIYFQGNSAPDKSGLPSDRFSAERTGGSVSTLTIQRTQQEDSAVYLCASSLVQGSNQPQHFGDGTRLSIL.

The chain links TRBV7-2 to TRBJ2-3; 9 nucleotides match TRBD2. Trimming removed 5 bases from V and 2 bases from J; junction bases left unmatched: 11. The CDR3 consists of 17 residues. The germline V gene encodes CDR1 SGHTA and CDR2 FQGNSA. The CDR3 coding sequence is TGTGCCAGCAGCCGAACGGCCGGGACTAGCAACACAGATACGCAGTATTTT. This sequence encodes CASSRTAGTSNTDTQYF.

This clonotype was found many times. This CDR3 is CSARAPPGTSGIIEQFF. The CDR3 DNA follows: TGCAGTGCTAGAGCCCCCCCCGGGACTAGCGGGATAATTGAGCAGTTCTTC. This sequence joins TRBV20-1 and TRBJ2-1; 13 positions agree with TRBD2. Germline-derived CDR1 and CDR2 are DFQATT and SNEGSKA (reference sequence). V lost 1 base, J lost 9 bases, and 12 bases stayed unmatched. The CDR3 loop spans 17 amino acids.

CDR3 nucleotides: TGCGCCAGCAGCCGTGCGGGAGGGTACAATGAGCAGTTCTTC. Amino acid sequence: CASSRAGGYNEQFF. The chain couples TRBV5-1 to TRBJ2-1, with 9 bases that match TRBD2. V lost 4 bases, J lost 4 bases, and 3 bases stayed unmatched. Germline V gene lookup returns CDR1 SGHRS and CDR2 YFSETQ. CDR3 length: 14 amino acids.

This clonotype was observed at least ten times. The chain joins TRBV7-2 to TRBJ1-4; TRBD1 matches at 8 bases. The CDR3 totals 14 residues. CDR1 and CDR2 from the germline V gene are SGHTA and FQGNSA. The V and J ends lost 2 bases and 10 bases, in that order; junction bases with no gene match: 6. CDR3 DNA sequence: TGTGCCAGCAGCTTAAAGGACAGGGTGGGAAAACTGTTTTTT. Residues: CASSLKDRVGKLFF.

This clonotype was picked up many times. The V and J genes are TRBV7-2 and TRBJ1-2; D unclear. The CDR3 has 13 amino acids. Germline V CDR1 and CDR2: SGHTA, FQGNSA. The V gene lost 5 bases and the J gene lost 0 bases, with 7 bases spanning the gap. The CDR3 sequence: CASSTRANYGYTF. In DNA form, the CDR3 reads TGTGCCAGCAGCACCCGGGCTAACTATGGCTACACCTTC.

V usage is TRBV27 and J usage is TRBJ2-7, with a weak D call TRBD1 (6 bases). The CDR3 totals 14 residues. Trimming took off 5 bases at V and 4 bases at J, with 15 bases between the two ends. Germline loops: CDR1 MNHEY, CDR2 SMNVEV (reference sequence). CDR3 in DNA: TGTGCCAGCAGTGTTACAGGGTTTAGGTACGAGCAGTACTTC. Translating gives CASSVTGFRYEQYF.

This clonotype has at least ten counts. The chain combines TRBV7-9 with TRBJ1-2; D unclear. Trimming removed 10 bases from V and 2 bases from J, with 14 bases in between. The CDR3 spans 13 residues. CDR1 and CDR2 from the germline V gene are SEHNR and FQNEAQ (reference sequence). CDR3 loop: CATTVVGNYGYTF. The DNA for the CDR3 is TGTGCCACCACCGTTGTTGGGAACTATGGCTACACCTTC. Based on the CDR3 plus reference TRBV7-9 and TRBJ1-2, the full variable domain is DTGVSQNPRHKITKRGQNVTFRCDPISEHNRLYWYRQTLGQGPEFLTYFQNEAQLEKSRLLSDRFSAERPKGSFSTLEIQRTEQGDSAMYLCATTVVGNYGYTFGSGTRLTVV.

This sequence joins TRBV20-1 and TRBJ1-5; tentatively, D is TRBD1 (6 bases). Germline V lookup: CDR1 DFQATT, CDR2 SNEGSKA (reference sequence). This CDR3 has 13 residues. V was trimmed by 6 bases and J by 6 bases, leaving 15 bases between them. The CDR3 nucleotides are TGCAGTGCCCAGGACAGACCCTCTCAGCCCCAGCATTTT. Encoded protein: CSAQDRPSQPQHF.

This chain links TRBV28 with TRBJ2-5; no firm D call. V was cut by 8 bases and J by 3 bases, with 13 bases left in between. There are 13 residues in the CDR3. Germline lookup yields CDR1 MDHEN and CDR2 SYDVKM. In DNA, the CDR3 is TGTGCCAGCCTAAACAGAAACAAAGAGACCCAGTACTTC. This translates into CASLNRNKETQYF. Using reference TRBV28 and TRBJ2-5 for the parts outside the CDR3, the full variable domain is DVKVTQSSRYLVKRTGEKVFLECVQDMDHENMFWYRQDPGLGLRLIYFSYDVKMKEKGDIPEGYSVSREKKERFSLILESASTNQTSMYLCASLNRNKETQYFGPGTRLLVL.

In this sample, this clonotype turned up a few times. J is TRBJ2-7 and V is TRBV12-3 or TRBV12-4; maybe TRBD2 (6 bases). The germline V and J ends were trimmed by 3 bases and 7 bases, with 13 bases remaining between them. CDR3 length: 13 amino acids. The CDR3 here is CASSFTGSGEQYF. The CDR3 DNA reads TGTGCCAGCAGTTTTACCGGGAGCGGGGAGCAGTACTTC.

This clonotype was recorded many times. The rearrangement joins TRBV7-2 to TRBJ2-3, with TRBD1 as a possible D gene (8 bases). The germline V gene encodes CDR1 SGHTA and CDR2 FQGNSA. This CDR3 is built from 17 residues. V lost 3 bases to trimming and J lost 2 bases, with 18 bases between them. The CDR3 sequence is CASSFRTGRGFTDTQYF. The CDR3 DNA is TGTGCCAGCAGCTTCCGGACAGGGCGGGGGTTCACAGATACGCAGTATTTT.

The J gene is TRBJ2-1, the V gene TRBV27; unclear D gene. V was shortened by 5 bases and J by 1 base, with 12 bases between the two germline ends. The V gene's germline CDR1 is MNHEY and CDR2 SMNVEV (reference sequence). The CDR3 runs 15 residues. The CDR3 DNA follows: TGTGCCAGCAGTCATTCTTTATTTTCCTACAATGAGCAGTTCTTC. Its translation is CASSHSLFSYNEQFF.

This clonotype was found a few times. V usage is TRBV4-1 and J usage is TRBJ2-7; possibly TRBD2 for D (7 bases). The germline gives CDR1 MGHRA, CDR2 YSYEKL. Trimming pared 1 base from V and 1 base from J, leaving 17 bases between. The CDR3 length is 17 residues. Here the CDR3 DNA reads TGCGCCAGCAGCCAAGCTGGGGGGGCTCACAATTCCTACGAGCAGTACGTC. Amino acids: CASSQAGGAHNSYEQYV.

This clonotype was recorded many times. The chain recombines TRBV7-2 with TRBJ1-4; 8 bases are a match to TRBD1. CDR3 length equals 14 residues. CDR1 is SGHTA, CDR2 FQGNSA, per germline. V gave up 5 bases and J gave up 4 bases; unmatched junction bases: 3. CDR3 protein: CASSPGQGNEKLFF. The CDR3 DNA reads TGTGCCAGCAGCCCCGGACAGGGTAATGAAAAACTGTTTTTT.

This clonotype has a handful of counts. This chain links TRBV28 with TRBJ1-1; possibly TRBD1 for D (5 bases). This CDR3 spans 12 amino acids. The germline V and J ends were trimmed by 8 bases and 4 bases, with 11 bases remaining between them. Germline loops: CDR1 MDHEN, CDR2 SYDVKM. Written as DNA, the CDR3 is TGTGCCAGCGGGGGAGGGAGCACTGAAGCTTTCTTT. Translation: CASGGGSTEAFF.

In its sample, this clonotype was seen many times. The J gene is TRBJ1-5, the V gene TRBV2, with D perhaps matching TRBD1 (5 bases). The CDR3 has 14 residues. Per germline, CDR1 SNHLY and CDR2 FYNNEI. Trimming stripped 4 bases from V and 1 base from J, with 8 bases between. CDR3 in amino acids: CASSGTISNQPQHF. Written as DNA, the CDR3 is TGTGCCAGCAGTGGGACAATCAGCAATCAGCCCCAGCATTTT.

This sequence joins TRBV6-1 and TRBJ1-6; D not certain. The CDR3 extends over 13 amino acids. Deletions cut 0 bases from V and 9 bases from J, with 6 bases between. Looked up from germline, CDR1 is MNHNS and CDR2 is SASEGT. CDR3 in DNA: TGTGCCAGCAGTGAAGCTCGCGGTTCACCCCTCCACTTT. Translation: CASSEARGSPLHF.

This chain links TRBV7-2 with TRBJ2-5; D gene uncertain. From germline, CDR1 is SGHTA and CDR2 FQGNSA. V lost 5 bases and J lost 9, with 22 bases in between. This CDR3 region has 15 residues. The CDR3 DNA reads TGTGCCAGCAGCCGGTCCGCGGCCGGAGAGGTGTCCCAGTACTTC. It specifies CASSRSAAGEVSQYF. The complete variable domain, with remaining parts taken from reference TRBV7-2 and TRBJ2-5, reads GAGVSQSPSNKVTEKGKDVELRCDPISGHTALYWYRQSLGQGLEFLIYFQGNSAPDKSGLPSDRFSAERTGGSVSTLTIQRTQQEDSAVYLCASSRSAAGEVSQYFGPGTRLLVL.

The chain couples TRBV11-3 to TRBJ1-1, with a possible D match to TRBD1 (6 bases). The CDR3 totals 15 residues. Germline lookup yields CDR1 SGHNT and CDR2 YENEEA. V lost 5 bases and J 0 bases, leaving 13 bases between the germline ends. The CDR3 region is CASSTTGKLNTEAFF. The CDR3 coding sequence is TGTGCCAGCAGCACTACAGGGAAACTGAACACTGAAGCTTTCTTT.

This clonotype was seen only a few times. The genes are TRBV4-1 and TRBJ2-1; D gene ambiguous. The CDR3 contains 14 residues. Germline CDR1 is MGHRA and CDR2 is YSYEKL. The ends were cut back, 1 base at V and 5 bases at J, with 9 bases in the middle. The CDR3 DNA reads TGCGCCAGCAGCCAAGTAAGCCCCAACAATGAGCAGTTCTTC. This gives the protein CASSQVSPNNEQFF.

The rearrangement joins TRBV6-2 or TRBV6-3 to TRBJ1-1; D gene unclear. Germline V gene sequence: CDR1 MNHEY, CDR2 SVGEGT. The CDR3 runs 14 residues. Trimming took off 0 bases at V and 4 bases at J, with 9 bases between the two ends. In DNA, the CDR3 is TGTGCCAGCAGTTACTCGGGTACCGGCACTGAAGCTTTCTTT. Translation: CASSYSGTGTEAFF.